This T cell receptor (beta chain) was documented in a study of blood T cell repertoires in COVID-19. Background on the study: Samples representing acute and convalescent COVID-19 were sourced from the United States, Italy and Spain. In each case, the material was cDNA or gDNA derived from T cells, B-cell-depleted T cells, or PBMCs.

Only in-frame clones appear in the TCRdb table, and some are missing; sequencing was by immunoSEQ multiplex PCR. Of roughly 110,000 clones listed, roughly 80% are singletons. The germline V and J ends were trimmed by 6 bases and 0 bases, with 8 bases remaining between them. The CDR3 runs 13 residues. Germline V gene data show CDR1 as MGHRA and CDR2 as YSYEKL. The clonotype was recovered from a man aged 45-65 years with acute or convalescent COVID-19. The sequencing input was peripheral blood. The chain combines TRBV4-1 with TRBJ1-1; D is ambiguous. This CDR3 is CASSPGMNTEAFF. CDR3 bases: TGCGCCAGCAGTCCCGGTATGAACACTGAAGCTTTCTTT.